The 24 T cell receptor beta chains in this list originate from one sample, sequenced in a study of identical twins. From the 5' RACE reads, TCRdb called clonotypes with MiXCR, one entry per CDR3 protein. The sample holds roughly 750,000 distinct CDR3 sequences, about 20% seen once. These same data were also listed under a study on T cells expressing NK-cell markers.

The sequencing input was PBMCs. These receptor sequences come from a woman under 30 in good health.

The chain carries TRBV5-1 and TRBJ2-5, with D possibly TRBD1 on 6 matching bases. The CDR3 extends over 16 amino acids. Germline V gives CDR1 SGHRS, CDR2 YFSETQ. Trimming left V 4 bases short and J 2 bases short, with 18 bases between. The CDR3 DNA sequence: TGCGCCAGCAGCCCACCCCCGGGACACTATCAAGAGACCCAGTACTTC. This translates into CASSPPPGHYQETQYF. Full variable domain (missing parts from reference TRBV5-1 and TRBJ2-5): KAGVTQTPRYLIKTRGQQVTLSCSPISGHRSVSWYQQTPGQGLQFLFEYFSETQRNKGNFPGRFSGRQFSNSRSEMNVSTLELGDSALYLCASSPPPGHYQETQYFGPGTRLLVL.

The CDR3 protein is CASSLALAAAYSYEQYF. In DNA form, the CDR3 reads TGTGCCAGCAGCTTAGCACTAGCGGCGGCCTACTCCTACGAGCAGTACTTC. This chain connects TRBV7-2 to TRBJ2-7, with TRBD2 matching 8 bases. The J segment lost 0 bases and the V segment lost 0 bases, leaving 7 bases of the junction unmatched. The CDR3 runs 17 residues. Germline values: CDR1 SGHTA, CDR2 FQGNSA.

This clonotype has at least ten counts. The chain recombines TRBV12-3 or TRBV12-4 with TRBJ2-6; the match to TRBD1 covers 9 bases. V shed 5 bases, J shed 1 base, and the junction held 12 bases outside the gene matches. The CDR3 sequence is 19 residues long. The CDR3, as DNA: TGTGCCAGCAGTCCGAAACAGGGGGCAGGAGGTTCTGGGGCCAACGTCCTGACTTTC. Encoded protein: CASSPKQGAGGSGANVLTF.

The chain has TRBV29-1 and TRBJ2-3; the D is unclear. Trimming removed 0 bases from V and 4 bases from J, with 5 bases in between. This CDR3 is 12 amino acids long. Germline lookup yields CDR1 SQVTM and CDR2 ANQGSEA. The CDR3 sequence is CSVEDGADTQYF. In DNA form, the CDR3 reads TGCAGCGTTGAAGATGGGGCAGATACGCAGTATTTT.

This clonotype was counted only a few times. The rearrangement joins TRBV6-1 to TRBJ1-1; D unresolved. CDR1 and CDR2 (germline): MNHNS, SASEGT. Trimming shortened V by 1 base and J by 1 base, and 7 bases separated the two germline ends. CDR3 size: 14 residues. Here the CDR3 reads CASSEGGENTEAFF. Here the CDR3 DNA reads TGTGCCAGCAGTGAAGGGGGTGAGAACACTGAAGCTTTCTTT.

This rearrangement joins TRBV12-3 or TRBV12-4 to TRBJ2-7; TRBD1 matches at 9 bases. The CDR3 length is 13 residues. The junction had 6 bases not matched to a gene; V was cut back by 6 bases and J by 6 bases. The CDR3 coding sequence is TGTGCCAGCAGGCCACGGGACAGGGCCGAGCAGTACTTC. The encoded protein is CASRPRDRAEQYF.

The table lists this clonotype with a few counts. The chain's CDR3 is CASSPGGPSTDTQYF. CDR3 nucleotides: TGTGCCAGCAGCCCCGGCGGACCCAGCACAGATACGCAGTATTTT. The chain carries TRBV5-4 and TRBJ2-3, with D unresolved. The germline gives CDR1 SGHNT, CDR2 YYREEE (reference sequence). Trimming left V 4 bases short and J 0 bases short, with 12 bases between. The CDR3 runs to 15 residues.

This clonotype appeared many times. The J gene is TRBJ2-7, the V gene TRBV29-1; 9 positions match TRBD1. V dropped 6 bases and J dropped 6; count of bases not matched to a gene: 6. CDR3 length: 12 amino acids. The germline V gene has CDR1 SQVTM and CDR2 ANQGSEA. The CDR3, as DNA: TGCAGCGTACAGGGGGCATTAGGCGAGCAGTACTTC. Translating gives CSVQGALGEQYF.

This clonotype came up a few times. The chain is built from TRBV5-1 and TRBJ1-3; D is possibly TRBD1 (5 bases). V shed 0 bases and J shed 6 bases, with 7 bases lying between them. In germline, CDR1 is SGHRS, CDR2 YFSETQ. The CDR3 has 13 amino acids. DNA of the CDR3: TGCGCCAGCAGCTTGGGGACAACAAACACCATATATTTT. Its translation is CASSLGTTNTIYF.

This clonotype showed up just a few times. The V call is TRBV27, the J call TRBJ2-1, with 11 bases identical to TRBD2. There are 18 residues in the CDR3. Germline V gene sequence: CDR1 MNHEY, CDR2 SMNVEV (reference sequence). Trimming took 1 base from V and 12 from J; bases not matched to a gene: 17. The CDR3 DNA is TGTGCCAGCAGTTTATTCCCGCCGATCCTAGCGGGAGGAAGTTGGCAGTTCTTC. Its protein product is CASSLFPPILAGGSWQFF.

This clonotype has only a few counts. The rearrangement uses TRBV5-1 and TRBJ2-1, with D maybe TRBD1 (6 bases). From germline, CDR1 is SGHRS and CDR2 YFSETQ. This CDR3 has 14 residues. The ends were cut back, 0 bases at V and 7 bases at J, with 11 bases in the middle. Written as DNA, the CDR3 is TGCGCCAGCAGCTTGGTGCTGGGGGCAAATGAGCAGTTCTTC. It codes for CASSLVLGANEQFF.

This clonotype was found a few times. CDR3 bases: TGTGCCAGCAGCGATGGACTAGCGGGGGAGACCCAGTACTTC. It yields the protein CASSDGLAGETQYF. The gene calls are TRBV5-5 and TRBJ2-5; 12 nucleotides agree with TRBD2. Germline assignment: CDR1 SGHKS and CDR2 YYEKEE (reference sequence). This CDR3 is 14 amino acids long. V shed 4 bases and J 5 bases; nucleotides not matched to a gene: 3. Full variable domain (rest looked up from reference TRBV5-5 and TRBJ2-5): DAGVTQSPTHLIKTRGQQVTLRCSPISGHKSVSWYQQVLGQGPQFIFQYYEKEERGRGNFPDRFSARQFPNYSSELNVNALLLGDSALYLCASSDGLAGETQYFGPGTRLLVL.

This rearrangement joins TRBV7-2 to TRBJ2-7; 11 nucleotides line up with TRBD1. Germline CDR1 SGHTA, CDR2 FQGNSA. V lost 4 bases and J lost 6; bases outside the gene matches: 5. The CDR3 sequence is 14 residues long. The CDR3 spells CASSSDRGRSEQYF. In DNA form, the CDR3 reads TGTGCCAGCAGCTCGGACAGGGGGCGAAGCGAGCAGTACTTC.

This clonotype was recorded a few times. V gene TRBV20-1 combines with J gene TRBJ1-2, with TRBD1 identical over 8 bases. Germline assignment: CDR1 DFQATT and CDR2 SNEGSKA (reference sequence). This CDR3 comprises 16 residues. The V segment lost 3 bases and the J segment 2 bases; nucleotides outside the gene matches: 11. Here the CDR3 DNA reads TGCAGTGCTAGGGGTGGGCGCAGGGGGCGCAACTATGGCTACACCTTC. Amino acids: CSARGGRRGRNYGYTF.

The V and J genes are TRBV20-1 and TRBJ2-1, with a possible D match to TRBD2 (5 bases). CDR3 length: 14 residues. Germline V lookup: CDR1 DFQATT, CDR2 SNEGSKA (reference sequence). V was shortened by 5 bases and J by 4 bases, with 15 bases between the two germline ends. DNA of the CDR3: TGCAGTGCTGCCGGTGAGACGGGGTACAATGAGCAGTTCTTC. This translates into CSAAGETGYNEQFF.

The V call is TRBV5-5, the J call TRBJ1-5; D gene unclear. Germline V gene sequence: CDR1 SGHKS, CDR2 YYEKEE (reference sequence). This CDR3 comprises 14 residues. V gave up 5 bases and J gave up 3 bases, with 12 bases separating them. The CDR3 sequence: CASSLGLFNQPQHF. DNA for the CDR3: TGTGCCAGCAGTTTAGGACTGTTCAATCAGCCCCAGCATTTT. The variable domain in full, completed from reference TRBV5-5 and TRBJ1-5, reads DAGVTQSPTHLIKTRGQQVTLRCSPISGHKSVSWYQQVLGQGPQFIFQYYEKEERGRGNFPDRFSARQFPNYSSELNVNALLLGDSALYLCASSLGLFNQPQHFGDGTRLSIL.

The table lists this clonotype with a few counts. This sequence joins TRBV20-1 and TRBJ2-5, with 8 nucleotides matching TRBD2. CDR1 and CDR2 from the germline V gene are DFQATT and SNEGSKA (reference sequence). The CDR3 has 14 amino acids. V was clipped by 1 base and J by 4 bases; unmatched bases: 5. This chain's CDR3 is CSARGGGLAETQYF. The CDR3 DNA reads TGCAGTGCTAGAGGCGGGGGGCTGGCAGAGACCCAGTACTTC.

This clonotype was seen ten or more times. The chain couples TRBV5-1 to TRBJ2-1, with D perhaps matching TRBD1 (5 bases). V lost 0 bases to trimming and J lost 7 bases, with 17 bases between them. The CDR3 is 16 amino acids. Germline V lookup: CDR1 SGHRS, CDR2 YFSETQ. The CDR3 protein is CASSLDRGSWVNEQFF. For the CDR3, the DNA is TGCGCCAGCAGCTTGGATAGGGGCAGTTGGGTAAATGAGCAGTTCTTC.

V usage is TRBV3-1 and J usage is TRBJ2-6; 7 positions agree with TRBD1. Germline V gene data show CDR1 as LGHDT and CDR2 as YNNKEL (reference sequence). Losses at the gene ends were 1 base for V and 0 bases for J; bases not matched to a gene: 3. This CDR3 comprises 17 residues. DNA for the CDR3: TGTGCCAGCAGCCAAGGACAGGGAATCTCTGGGGCCAACGTCCTGACTTTC. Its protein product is CASSQGQGISGANVLTF.

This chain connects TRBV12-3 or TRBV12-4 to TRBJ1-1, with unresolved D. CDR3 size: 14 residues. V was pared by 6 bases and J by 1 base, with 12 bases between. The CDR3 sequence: CASSRMIRNTEAFF. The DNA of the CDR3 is TGTGCCAGCAGCCGTATGATCAGGAACACTGAAGCTTTCTTT.

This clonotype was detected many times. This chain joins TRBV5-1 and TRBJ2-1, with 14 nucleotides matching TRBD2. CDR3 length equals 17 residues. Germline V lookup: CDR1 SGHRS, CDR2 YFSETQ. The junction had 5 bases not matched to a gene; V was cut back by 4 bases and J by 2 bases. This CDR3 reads CASSTGLAGDTYNEQFF. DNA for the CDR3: TGCGCCAGCAGCACGGGACTAGCGGGGGACACCTACAATGAGCAGTTCTTC. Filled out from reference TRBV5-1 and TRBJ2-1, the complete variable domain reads KAGVTQTPRYLIKTRGQQVTLSCSPISGHRSVSWYQQTPGQGLQFLFEYFSETQRNKGNFPGRFSGRQFSNSRSEMNVSTLELGDSALYLCASSTGLAGDTYNEQFFGPGTRLTVL.

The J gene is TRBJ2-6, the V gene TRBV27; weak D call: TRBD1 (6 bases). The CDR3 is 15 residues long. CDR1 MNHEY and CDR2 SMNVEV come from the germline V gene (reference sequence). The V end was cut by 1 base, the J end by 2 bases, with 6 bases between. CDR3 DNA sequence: TGTGCCAGCAGTTTATACAGGGCTGGGGCCAACGTCCTGACTTTC. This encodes CASSLYRAGANVLTF.

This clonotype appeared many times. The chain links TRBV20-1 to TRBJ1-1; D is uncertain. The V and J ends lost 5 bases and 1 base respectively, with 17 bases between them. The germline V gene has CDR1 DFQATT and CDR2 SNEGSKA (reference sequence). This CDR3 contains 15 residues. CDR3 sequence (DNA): TGCAGTGCTCCCCCCCGAGGGCCTCAGAACACTGAAGCTTTCTTT. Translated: CSAPPRGPQNTEAFF.

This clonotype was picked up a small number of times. The CDR3 sequence: CASTQAGGSNQPQHF. CDR3 nucleotides: TGTGCCAGCACCCAGGCGGGGGGGAGCAATCAGCCCCAGCATTTT. The rearrangement links TRBV12-3 or TRBV12-4 to TRBJ1-5; D is perhaps TRBD1 (5 bases). The CDR3 runs to 15 residues. V lost 7 bases and J lost 1, with 14 bases in between.